Below, 28 T cell receptor beta chains from the same sample are listed, as sequenced in a study of T cell repertoires in cytomegalovirus infection. MiXCR, applied by TCRdb to the reads, yields one record per CDR3 protein. The profile covers 200,000 to 300,000 distinct CDR3 sequences, with less than 9.5% appearing a single time and approximately 15% taken by the ten largest. Sequencing was carried out using PBMCs. Source of these receptors: a human donor in good health (CMV status not recorded). Some clones in this sample may be carry-over from other donors' samples.

This clonotype came up many times. J is TRBJ1-1 and V is TRBV5-5, with D perhaps TRBD1 (5 bases). Trimming took off 6 bases at V and 2 bases at J, with 17 bases between the two ends. In germline, CDR1 is SGHKS, CDR2 YYEKEE (reference sequence). CDR3 size: 15 residues. The CDR3 reads CASNRQPDINTEAFF. The CDR3 region has the DNA TGTGCCAGCAATCGACAGCCGGATATTAACACTGAAGCTTTCTTT.

This clonotype showed up many times. The rearrangement joins TRBV11-2 to TRBJ2-1, with 8 bases lining up with TRBD2. Trimming at V came to 5 bases and at J to 1 base, leaving 10 bases not matched to a gene. The germline CDR1 and CDR2 sequences are SGHAT and FQNNGV. The CDR3 spans 17 residues. The CDR3 DNA follows: TGTGCCAGCAGCCCCACATCGGGGGGGGGGTCCTACAATGAGCAGTTCTTC. This sequence encodes CASSPTSGGGSYNEQFF.

The chain is built from TRBV10-3 and TRBJ2-1, with 7 nucleotides matching TRBD2. CDR1 is ENHRY, CDR2 SYGVKD, per germline. Trimming cost V 2 bases and J 8 bases; bases outside gene matches: 0. This CDR3 spans 12 amino acids. Here the CDR3 DNA reads TGTGCCATCAGTGAGGGGGGGGATGAGCAGTTCTTC. Its protein product is CAISEGGDEQFF.

In its sample, this clonotype was seen many times. This sequence joins TRBV28 and TRBJ2-2; 10 bases line up with TRBD1. Germline lookup yields CDR1 MDHEN and CDR2 SYDVKM. J was trimmed by 5 bases and V by 6 bases; bases with no gene match: 6. The CDR3 spans 15 residues. The CDR3 protein is CASRRQGAVTGELFF. Here the CDR3 DNA reads TGTGCCAGCAGACGACAGGGGGCGGTTACCGGGGAGCTGTTTTTT.

The sample holds many counts of this clonotype. V is TRBV20-1 and J is TRBJ1-4; D is ambiguous. V was clipped by 0 bases and J by 5 bases, with 10 bases between them. The CDR3 sequence is 14 residues long. Germline CDR1 DFQATT, CDR2 SNEGSKA (reference sequence). The chain's CDR3 is CSARDEAENEKLFF. The DNA of the CDR3 is TGCAGTGCTAGAGATGAGGCAGAGAATGAAAAACTGTTTTTT.

The rearrangement uses TRBV7-6 and TRBJ2-6; TRBD1 matches at 12 bases. Germline V gene sequence: CDR1 SGHVS, CDR2 FNYEAQ. The ends lost 5 bases at V and 0 bases at J; junction bases unmatched: 11. CDR3 length: 20 amino acids. The CDR3 reads CASSPSLGQGAPSGANVLTF. Written as DNA, the CDR3 is TGTGCCAGCAGCCCGTCATTGGGACAGGGGGCGCCCTCTGGGGCCAACGTCCTGACTTTC.

In this sample, this clonotype turned up a few times. The chain couples TRBV29-1 to TRBJ2-7; D is perhaps TRBD1 (6 bases). Trimming removed 3 bases at V and 2 bases at J, with 17 bases between. This CDR3 region has 15 residues. From germline, CDR1 is SQVTM and CDR2 ANQGSEA. This CDR3 reads CSVDLSGTIPYEQYF. The CDR3 DNA is TGCAGCGTTGACCTCTCCGGGACAATTCCCTACGAGCAGTACTTC.

This clonotype was counted a few times. The rearrangement joins TRBV12-3 or TRBV12-4 to TRBJ2-1, with 8 bases matching TRBD2. The CDR3 has 15 amino acids. V shed 7 bases and J 6 bases; nucleotides not matched to a gene: 11. This CDR3 is CASIRRGGASNEQFF. The CDR3 bases are TGTGCCAGCATCCGCCGGGGGGGGGCCAGCAATGAGCAGTTCTTC.

This clonotype was recorded a few times. The rearrangement joins TRBV5-6 to TRBJ1-1; D not certain. CDR1 and CDR2 from the germline V gene are SGHDT and YYEEEE. The CDR3 has 13 residues. Trimming took 1 base from V and 6 from J, leaving 10 bases between them. The CDR3 reads CASSLFGVPEAFF. The CDR3 DNA is TGTGCCAGCAGCTTGTTTGGGGTACCTGAAGCTTTCTTT.

This clonotype was recorded many times. The chain combines TRBV5-1 with TRBJ2-3; 10 nucleotides line up with TRBD2. V lost 0 bases and J lost 4; bases outside the gene matches: 11. In germline, CDR1 is SGHRS, CDR2 YFSETQ. This CDR3 comprises 18 residues. Here the CDR3 reads CASSLDGVRSGRPDTQYF. CDR3 in DNA: TGCGCCAGCAGCTTGGATGGTGTTCGTAGCGGGAGGCCAGATACGCAGTATTTT.

This clonotype was counted ten times or more. The chain joins TRBV7-2 to TRBJ1-2, with a possible D match to TRBD1 (6 bases). CDR3 length: 14 amino acids. Looked up from germline, CDR1 is SGHTA and CDR2 is FQGNSA. V lost 0 bases and J lost 8, with 13 bases in between. CDR3 DNA: TGTGCCAGCAGCTTAGCGGGGGCGCATCTAGGCTACACCTTC. Amino acids: CASSLAGAHLGYTF.

This clonotype was seen only once. The chain combines TRBV6-6 with TRBJ2-4, with D unclear. With 7 bases removed from V and 7 bases from J, the gap between germline ends came to 14 bases. CDR1 MNHNY and CDR2 SVGAGI come from the germline V gene (reference sequence). The CDR3 is made up of 13 amino acids. CDR3 in DNA: TGTGCCAGCACGGACCAAAACCCCAACATTCAGTACTTC. Translation: CASTDQNPNIQYF.

This clonotype was counted only a few times. The chain is built from TRBV3-1 and TRBJ2-1; D is perhaps TRBD1 (6 bases). The CDR3 length is 13 residues. The ends were cut back, 1 base at V and 6 bases at J, with 7 bases in the middle. Germline CDR1 is LGHDT and CDR2 is YNNKEL (reference sequence). The chain's CDR3 is CASSQVRGNEQFF. The CDR3 region has the DNA TGTGCCAGCAGCCAAGTCAGGGGCAATGAGCAGTTCTTC.

This sequence joins TRBV20-1 and TRBJ1-2; D possibly corresponds to TRBD1 (5 bases). The germline CDR1 and CDR2 sequences are DFQATT and SNEGSKA (reference sequence). The CDR3 length is 13 residues. V was cut by 6 bases and J by 4 bases, with 15 bases left in between. CDR3 amino acids: CSAFGGGSYGYTF. In nucleotides, the CDR3 is TGCAGTGCCTTCGGTGGGGGAAGCTATGGCTACACCTTC.

This clonotype was recorded at least ten times. The genes are TRBV7-2 and TRBJ2-1; no reliable D call. Germline loops: CDR1 SGHTA, CDR2 FQGNSA. The CDR3 consists of 15 residues. V lost 1 base and J lost 5, with 12 bases in between. CDR3 DNA sequence: TGTGCCAGCAGCTTAGAAAGTAACAGCCACAATGAGCAGTTCTTC. Its translation: CASSLESNSHNEQFF.

In its sample, this clonotype was seen many times. The chain links TRBV7-2 to TRBJ2-7; 8 bases fit TRBD2. V shed 6 bases, J shed 5 bases, and the junction held 9 bases outside the gene matches. In germline, CDR1 is SGHTA, CDR2 FQGNSA. This CDR3 spans 14 amino acids. Written as DNA, the CDR3 is TGTGCCAGCAGTCTTATAAGCGGGAGTCACGAGCAGTACTTC. It translates to CASSLISGSHEQYF.

This clonotype was found many times. The chain is built from TRBV7-6 and TRBJ2-1; D may correspond to TRBD1 or TRBD2 (6 bases each). CDR1 and CDR2 (germline): SGHVS, FNYEAQ. V lost 0 bases, J lost 6 bases, and 12 bases lay in between. The CDR3 has 15 amino acids. CDR3 sequence: CASSLAGGALNEQFF. CDR3 in DNA: TGTGCCAGCAGCTTAGCGGGGGGCGCTCTCAATGAGCAGTTCTTC.

This clonotype was seen only a few times. This chain links TRBV15 with TRBJ1-5; D is ambiguous. The V end was cut by 5 bases, the J end by 5 bases, with 7 bases between. CDR1 and CDR2 (germline): LNHNV, YYDKDF (reference sequence). The CDR3 covers 12 residues. The CDR3 reads CATSRNDQPQHF. The CDR3 nucleotides read TGTGCCACCAGCCGGAATGATCAGCCCCAGCATTTT.

This clonotype was seen ten or more times. The V call is TRBV30, the J call TRBJ2-1; D unclear. CDR3 length: 11 amino acids. Germline CDR1 and CDR2: GTSNPN and SVGIG (reference sequence). The V and J ends lost 3 bases and 8 bases respectively, with 8 bases between them. CDR3 sequence: CAWSRRDEQFF. Here the CDR3 DNA reads TGTGCCTGGAGCCGGAGAGATGAGCAGTTCTTC.

In its sample, this clonotype was seen many times. The rearrangement joins TRBV7-8 to TRBJ2-5, with 8 bases identical to TRBD1. The CDR3 extends over 15 amino acids. The germline gives CDR1 SGHVS, CDR2 FQNEAQ. V lost 6 bases, J lost 5 bases, and 11 bases stayed unmatched. The CDR3 spells CASSSRRTGFETQYF. The CDR3 DNA reads as TGTGCCAGCAGTTCTCGGAGGACAGGGTTTGAGACCCAGTACTTC.

This clonotype showed up just a few times. The chain carries TRBV4-1 and TRBJ2-1, with 10 bases identical to TRBD2. The CDR3 runs 17 residues. The V gene's germline CDR1 is MGHRA and CDR2 YSYEKL. The V and J ends lost 0 bases and 8 bases, in that order; junction bases with no gene match: 10. CDR3 nucleotides: TGCGCCAGCAGCCAAGAAGGAGCGGGGGGGCCCAAGGATGAGCAGTTCTTC. Its translation: CASSQEGAGGPKDEQFF.

This clonotype was observed many times. The chain recombines TRBV7-2 with TRBJ1-3; TRBD1 matches at 7 bases. Looked up from germline, CDR1 is SGHTA and CDR2 is FQGNSA. The V segment lost 1 base and the J segment 0 bases; nucleotides outside the gene matches: 6. The CDR3 contains 17 residues. CDR3 nucleotide sequence: TGTGCCAGCAGCTTAGAGCGGGACAGCCGCTCTGGAAACACCATATATTTT. Its translation: CASSLERDSRSGNTIYF. The full variable domain, in which reference TRBV7-2 and TRBJ1-3 provide the parts outside the CDR3, is GAGVSQSPSNKVTEKGKDVELRCDPISGHTALYWYRQSLGQGLEFLIYFQGNSAPDKSGLPSDRFSAERTGGSVSTLTIQRTQQEDSAVYLCASSLERDSRSGNTIYFGEGSWLTVV.

This clonotype was seen ten or more times. This chain joins TRBV11-3 and TRBJ2-5; 11 bases are a match to TRBD2. CDR1 is SGHNT, CDR2 YENEEA, per germline. This CDR3 contains 16 residues. The trim removed 5 bases at V and 5 bases at J, leaving 10 bases unmatched. The CDR3 is CASSRSSGGVYETQYF. In DNA form, the CDR3 reads TGTGCCAGCAGCAGGAGTAGCGGGGGGGTTTATGAGACCCAGTACTTC.

At least ten counts were recorded for this clonotype. V usage is TRBV11-3 and J usage is TRBJ1-1; possible D gene TRBD1, 5 bases. Trimming cost V 5 bases and J 6 bases, with 10 bases left between them. The length of the CDR3 is 12 residues. Germline loops: CDR1 SGHNT, CDR2 YENEEA. The CDR3, as DNA: TGTGCCAGCAGCGCCCGACAGTCTGAAGCTTTCTTT. Translating gives CASSARQSEAFF. The full variable domain, rest sourced from reference TRBV11-3 and TRBJ1-1, is EAGVVQSPRYKIIEKKQPVAFWCNPISGHNTLYWYLQNLGQGPELLIRYENEEAVDDSQLPKDRFSAERLKGVDSTLKIQPAELGDSAVYLCASSARQSEAFFGQGTRLTVV.

This clonotype occurred many times. V gene TRBV5-1 combines with J gene TRBJ2-1, with TRBD2 identical over 14 bases. Per germline, CDR1 SGHRS and CDR2 YFSETQ. CDR3 length: 16 amino acids. Trimming at V came to 0 bases and at J to 8 bases, leaving 4 bases not matched to a gene. The CDR3 loop reads CASSLVGTSGGHEQFF. CDR3 sequence (DNA): TGCGCCAGCAGCTTGGTGGGGACTAGCGGGGGCCATGAGCAGTTCTTC. The whole variable domain, remainder taken from reference TRBV5-1 and TRBJ2-1, is KAGVTQTPRYLIKTRGQQVTLSCSPISGHRSVSWYQQTPGQGLQFLFEYFSETQRNKGNFPGRFSGRQFSNSRSEMNVSTLELGDSALYLCASSLVGTSGGHEQFFGPGTRLTVL.

This clonotype has at least ten counts. The chain carries TRBV6-6 and TRBJ2-7; possible D gene TRBD1, 5 bases. The CDR3 consists of 11 residues. Germline-derived CDR1 and CDR2 are MNHNY and SVGAGI (reference sequence). V lost 2 bases and J 13 bases, leaving 12 bases between the germline ends. Written as DNA, the CDR3 is TGTGCCAGCAGTTACATGGCAGGGTTCTACTTC. Translation: CASSYMAGFYF.

This clonotype was seen repeatedly, ten times or more. The rearrangement joins TRBV7-2 to TRBJ2-7; TRBD2 aligns across 8 bases. V was clipped by 3 bases and J by 2 bases; unmatched bases: 6. The CDR3 is made up of 15 amino acids. The germline CDR1 and CDR2 sequences are SGHTA and FQGNSA. CDR3 protein: CASSFNSGTTYEQYF. CDR3 DNA sequence: TGTGCCAGCAGCTTTAATAGCGGGACGACCTACGAGCAGTACTTC.

This clonotype turned up a few times. The rearrangement joins TRBV29-1 to TRBJ2-5; the D gene is possibly TRBD2 (6 bases). Germline V gene sequence: CDR1 SQVTM, CDR2 ANQGSEA. The CDR3 has 11 amino acids. V shed 6 bases and J shed 3 bases, with 8 bases lying between them. The CDR3 spells CSVGGEETQYF. The CDR3 DNA follows: TGCAGCGTCGGGGGAGAAGAGACCCAGTACTTC.